This TCR beta chain is from a study of OX40 agonist ivuxolimab in advanced cancers. Study-level information: Three patients had partial responses: one hepatocellular carcinoma, two cutaneous melanoma.

On this clone itself: The antigen is undetermined.

Some clones are missing from TCRdb's copy, which holds only in-frame ones; the method was immunoSEQ multiplex PCR. Of roughly 80,000 clones listed, over 75% are singletons. This CDR3 has 12 amino acids. The V gene lost 0 bases and the J gene lost 2 bases, with 1 base spanning the gap. Germline V lookup: CDR1 SGHDN, CDR2 FVKESK. Study-level results: People who partly responded at 0.1-3.0 mg/kg had some of the least clonal expansion seen.

Sequenced here: CD4+ or CD8+ T cells sorted from blood, sampled in a trial of the OX40 agonist ivuxolimab. This clonotype originated in an adult with an advanced solid tumor such as melanoma, head and neck, liver or kidney cancer. This chain links TRBV14 with TRBJ2-5, with no clear D. The CDR3 loop reads CASSQEQETQYF. CDR3 sequence (DNA): TGTGCCAGCAGCCAAGAGCAAGAGACCCAGTACTTC.